This T cell receptor (beta chain) was captured in a study of blood T cells in healthy people across ages. Across the whole study: Per two T cells, template switching captured roughly one barcoded beta molecule. Findings of the study overall: Estimates based on one million T cells were treated as lower bounds. CMV status of donors was not determined, possibly confounding expanded clonotype changes.

From germline, CDR1 is SEHNR and CDR2 FQNEAQ (reference sequence). With V trimmed by 2 bases and J by 8 bases, 9 bases remained unmatched. The CDR3 covers 16 residues. A few counts support this clonotype. Antigen specificity is unknown. Primers used in a second PCR of about 7 to 12 cycles were a sample-barcoded 5' primer and a J-beta primer mix. Each cDNA molecule was tagged by a template-switch adaptor that had 12 random nucleotides. MiXCR, run by TCRdb on the 5' RACE reads, gives a single entry per CDR3 protein. The repertoire holds around 1.5 million distinct CDR3 sequences, with roughly 30% as singletons.

The V call is TRBV7-9, the J call TRBJ1-2; 12 bases agree with TRBD1. This receptor was taken from a woman in her twenties or thirties in good health. The sequenced sample was blood. The CDR3 protein is CASSLLPGQGAEGYTF. The DNA of the CDR3 is TGTGCCAGCAGCTTACTACCGGGACAGGGGGCAGAAGGCTACACCTTC.